Shown below are 21 T cell receptor beta chains from a single sample sequenced in a study of T-cell reconstitution after alpha-beta-depleted transplantation in children. Preparation of the TCRbeta library was carried out with unique molecular identifiers. TCRdb recomputed calls from the PCR reads with MiXCR, one row per CDR3 protein. The repertoire includes hundreds of thousands of distinct CDR3 sequences, roughly 15% of them detected once, and approximately 1% sits in the top ten. Here the sequenced sample was PBMCs from the stem cell graft donor, taken from the stem cell graft. The receptors derive from a human donor who donated a stem cell graft to a child with acute myeloid leukemia.

This clonotype was recorded many times. The DNA of the CDR3 is TGCAGTGCTCCCAAGACAGGGACGAGCACAGATACGCAGTATTTT. It yields the protein CSAPKTGTSTDTQYF. This rearrangement joins TRBV20-1 to TRBJ2-3; 7 positions agree with TRBD1. The V and J ends lost 5 bases and 0 bases, in that order; junction bases with no gene match: 8. Germline V gives CDR1 DFQATT, CDR2 SNEGSKA (reference sequence). The CDR3 runs 15 residues.

This clonotype showed up many times. The rearrangement joins TRBV15 to TRBJ1-2; 7 bases agree with TRBD1. V lost 9 bases to trimming and J lost 8 bases; unmatched junction nucleotides: 15. The CDR3 is 14 residues long. From germline, CDR1 is LNHNV and CDR2 YYDKDF (reference sequence). CDR3 sequence: CATNPDRAAIGYTF. CDR3 nucleotide sequence: TGTGCCACTAACCCTGACAGGGCGGCGATCGGCTACACCTTC.

The chain uses TRBV7-9 and TRBJ2-7; D is perhaps TRBD1 (6 bases). Germline loops: CDR1 SEHNR, CDR2 FQNEAQ (reference sequence). This CDR3 is built from 15 residues. Trimming cost V 5 bases and J 0 bases, with 14 bases left between them. The CDR3 DNA reads as TGTGCCAGCAGCCAATTCAGGGGTGGCTCCTACGAGCAGTACTTC. It encodes CASSQFRGGSYEQYF.

This clonotype has ten or more counts. In nucleotides, the CDR3 is TGCAGTGCTAGGGCATGGGACTTTCATACCACAGATACGCAGTATTTT. Encoded protein: CSARAWDFHTTDTQYF. The chain is built from TRBV20-1 and TRBJ2-3; D might be TRBD2 (6 bases). Trimming cost V 3 bases and J 2 bases, with 18 bases left between them. This CDR3 region has 16 residues. Germline lookup yields CDR1 DFQATT and CDR2 SNEGSKA (reference sequence).

Many counts were recorded for this clonotype. The V and J genes are TRBV20-1 and TRBJ2-7; TRBD1 or TRBD2 may be the D gene (5 bases each). Between the trimmed V and J ends, which lost 2 bases and 2 bases, there was a span of 7 bases. CDR1 is DFQATT, CDR2 SNEGSKA, per germline (reference sequence). This CDR3 is built from 12 residues. The CDR3, as DNA: TGCAGTGCTAGACCGGGACCCTACGAGCAGTACTTC. This sequence encodes CSARPGPYEQYF.

This clonotype has at least ten counts. The rearrangement joins TRBV20-1 to TRBJ2-2, with TRBD1 matching 9 bases. Germline values: CDR1 DFQATT, CDR2 SNEGSKA (reference sequence). The CDR3 consists of 16 residues. The ends lost 2 bases at V and 6 bases at J; junction bases unmatched: 10. The CDR3 region has the DNA TGCAGTGCTAGACCTCCGGGACAGGGCTCGGCCGGGGAGCTGTTTTTT. Protein product: CSARPPGQGSAGELFF.

J is TRBJ2-7 and V is TRBV12-3 or TRBV12-4; tentatively, D is TRBD2 (6 bases). Trimming stripped 6 bases from V and 6 bases from J, with 12 bases between. The CDR3 is 12 residues long. The CDR3 region has the DNA TGTGCCAGCAGCTACGGGGGAGGCGAGCAGTACGTC. Amino acid sequence: CASSYGGGEQYV.

This clonotype was seen a handful of times. CDR3: CASSERTQYNEQFF. The CDR3 nucleotides read TGTGCCAGCAGTGAACGGACACAGTACAATGAGCAGTTCTTC. J is TRBJ2-1 and V is TRBV6-1; D might be TRBD1 (5 bases). CDR1 is MNHNS and CDR2 is SASEGT in the germline V gene. The CDR3 spans 14 residues. The V and J ends lost 2 bases and 4 bases respectively, with 9 bases between them.

This clonotype was seen many times. CDR3 DNA sequence: TGCAGTGCTGCGGGCCAGCCCTACGAGCAGTACGTC. This gives the protein CSAAGQPYEQYV. V usage is TRBV20-1 and J usage is TRBJ2-7, with D possibly being TRBD2 (5 bases). V was pared by 5 bases and J by 2 bases, with 10 bases between. Germline V gene data show CDR1 as DFQATT and CDR2 as SNEGSKA (reference sequence). The CDR3 loop spans 12 amino acids.

The table lists this clonotype with many counts. The chain couples TRBV20-1 to TRBJ1-1, with 7 bases fitting TRBD1. Looked up from germline, CDR1 is DFQATT and CDR2 is SNEGSKA (reference sequence). V trimming: 6 bases; J trimming: 4 bases; junction bases outside the gene matches: 14. The CDR3 is 15 amino acids. CDR3 in DNA: TGCAGTGCGGGATTCCCGAGGGGGCACGGCACTGAAGCTTTCTTT. This codes for CSAGFPRGHGTEAFF.

This clonotype has at least ten counts. The V call is TRBV12-3 or TRBV12-4, the J call TRBJ1-1; no clear D. This CDR3 comprises 14 residues. Trimming removed 2 bases at V and 0 bases at J, with 7 bases between. CDR3 DNA: TGTGCCAGCAGTTTACCGGCTTTGAACACTGAAGCTTTCTTT. Its translation: CASSLPALNTEAFF.

The chain has TRBV7-8 and TRBJ2-3; the D gene is possibly TRBD2 (6 bases). Trimming cost V 1 base and J 0 bases, with 20 bases left between them. In germline, CDR1 is SGHVS, CDR2 FQNEAQ. The CDR3 sequence is 19 residues long. The CDR3 nucleotides are TGTGCCAGCAGCTTAGGGCGCCGCGGGGCGGGCCTAAGCACAGATACGCAGTATTTT. As protein: CASSLGRRGAGLSTDTQYF.

The J gene is TRBJ1-2, the V gene TRBV24-1, with 11 bases identical to TRBD1. This CDR3 is 17 amino acids long. Germline CDR1 is KGHDR and CDR2 is SFDVKD. The J segment lost 0 bases and the V segment lost 5 bases, leaving 7 bases of the junction unmatched. Here the CDR3 reads CATSGSGTGGTNYGYTF. The CDR3, as DNA: TGTGCCACCAGTGGTTCCGGGACAGGGGGAACTAACTATGGCTACACCTTC.

This clonotype was recorded at least ten times. V gene TRBV20-1 combines with J gene TRBJ2-1; 11 bases are a match to TRBD2. Germline lookup yields CDR1 DFQATT and CDR2 SNEGSKA (reference sequence). Trimming cost V 3 bases and J 9 bases; bases outside gene matches: 10. This CDR3 spans 15 amino acids. CDR3 region: CSARRGSGGAVEQFF. CDR3 bases: TGCAGTGCTAGGAGGGGTAGCGGGGGGGCTGTTGAGCAGTTCTTC.

The V and J genes are TRBV27 and TRBJ2-2; D not resolved. The CDR3 sequence is 13 residues long. Deletions cut 1 base from V and 7 bases from J, with 7 bases between. CDR1 and CDR2 from the germline V gene are MNHEY and SMNVEV (reference sequence). The CDR3 sequence: CASSLFWGGELFF. The CDR3 coding sequence is TGTGCCAGCAGTTTATTTTGGGGCGGGGAGCTGTTTTTT.

This clonotype was counted a few times. The chain links TRBV7-2 to TRBJ2-4, with TRBD1 matching 7 bases. V gave up 2 bases and J gave up 10 bases; unmatched junction bases: 8. This CDR3 has 14 amino acids. Germline V gene data show CDR1 as SGHTA and CDR2 as FQGNSA. CDR3 DNA sequence: TGTGCCAGCAGCTTAAGTCTAGCAGGGGGTATTCAGTACTTC. This codes for CASSLSLAGGIQYF.

V is TRBV29-1 and J is TRBJ1-5; the D is unclear. V shed 6 bases and J shed 8 bases, with 17 bases lying between them. Germline CDR1 is SQVTM and CDR2 is ANQGSEA. The CDR3 is 13 residues long. This CDR3 is CSVGYGGSEPQHF. The CDR3 DNA sequence: TGCAGCGTGGGGTACGGAGGATCGGAGCCCCAGCATTTT.

This clonotype was recorded at least ten times. The V gene is TRBV29-1, the J gene TRBJ2-2, with a weak D call TRBD2 (5 bases). Trimming pared 0 bases from V and 7 bases from J, leaving 15 bases between. Germline V lookup: CDR1 SQVTM, CDR2 ANQGSEA. The CDR3 sequence is 15 residues long. CDR3 nucleotides: TGCAGCGTTGAAGAAGGGAGCAGCCGATACGGGGAGCTGTTTTTT. Translated, it gives CSVEEGSSRYGELFF.

This clonotype was observed a handful of times. The chain joins TRBV7-2 to TRBJ2-7; a possible D gene is TRBD2 (7 bases). Germline CDR1 is SGHTA and CDR2 is FQGNSA. The CDR3 has 15 residues. V dropped 1 base and J dropped 5 bases, with 15 bases sitting between them. CDR3 bases: TGTGCCAGCAGCTTAGGGGGGGGGCCGAGTGACGAGCAGTACTTC. Translation gives CASSLGGGPSDEQYF. The complete variable domain, with remaining parts taken from reference TRBV7-2 and TRBJ2-7, reads GAGVSQSPSNKVTEKGKDVELRCDPISGHTALYWYRQSLGQGLEFLIYFQGNSAPDKSGLPSDRFSAERTGGSVSTLTIQRTQQEDSAVYLCASSLGGGPSDEQYFGPGTRLTVT.

The rearrangement joins TRBV29-1 to TRBJ2-1; 10 bases are shared with TRBD2. V trimming: 1 base; J trimming: 0 bases; junction bases outside the gene matches: 9. This CDR3 has 18 amino acids. Germline CDR1 is SQVTM and CDR2 is ANQGSEA. In nucleotides, the CDR3 is TGCAGCGTTGAAGGTGATAGCGGGGGGCCGAGCTCCTACAATGAGCAGTTCTTC. Its translation: CSVEGDSGGPSSYNEQFF.

This chain joins TRBV20-1 and TRBJ1-4; D uncertain. Between the trimmed V and J ends, which lost 5 bases and 8 bases, there was a span of 18 bases. The germline CDR1 and CDR2 sequences are DFQATT and SNEGSKA (reference sequence). CDR3 length: 14 amino acids. CDR3 sequence (DNA): TGCAGTGCTTCCCGGTCCGCGAGAAGGGAAAAACTGTTTTTT. It specifies CSASRSARREKLFF.